The text below deals with one T cell receptor (beta chain). One end of the junction does not line up with germline, which may come from a read error. Original analysis: Nucleated cell number was recorded as an estimate derived from reference gene primer amplification. The method was immunoSEQ multiplex PCR; TCRdb's version includes in-frame clones alone and lacks a portion of them. V and J calls and clone size are as listed in that table; D and trimming were resolved from the DNA. The repertoire holds approximately 90,000 clones, with approximately 88% as singletons. This sample is drawn from a study of blood T cell repertoires in COVID-19. For the study at large: There were acute and convalescent COVID-19 samples, and they came from the United States, Italy and Spain.

Followed over time, Seattle patients had been enrolled while infection was active. The receptor's source is a man aged 60 to 75 with COVID-19, enrolled during active disease. Sample: peripheral blood.

CDR3 DNA sequence: TGTGCCAGCAGCCAGGGTCGGGGAGCCCATCGCTTC. This codes for CASSQGRGAHRF. This chain uses TRBV3-1 (or the pseudogene TRBV3-2) with TRBJ1-2; D gene unclear. The V gene's germline CDR1 is LGHDT and CDR2 YNNKEL (reference sequence). This CDR3 has 12 residues.